Reported below is one T cell receptor beta chain. The antigen remains unidentified. V was pared by 4 bases and J by 6 bases, with 13 bases between. The CDR3 extends over 14 amino acids. Germline V CDR1 and CDR2: MDHEN, SYDVKM. Unique molecular identifiers were affixed to discrete cDNA molecules within the library. TCRdb independently ran MiXCR on the RACE reads; one entry per CDR3 protein. The sample has fewer than 45,000 distinct CDR3 sequences; roughly 12% are singletons. Time point specified: pre-sensitization, week 0. Treatment: therapeutic diphenylcyclopropenone sensitization with weekly scalp DPC. Total RNA came from unfractionated whole blood. This sample is drawn from a study of human T cells and chemical hapten exposure. As for the study in general: Per-sample TCR yield variability stemmed mainly from small pooled library volume differences. Whole-study findings and limits: Expanded TCR sets contained significantly more large CDR3 similarity clusters than controls. Correlating positively with patch test score were the PT1 expanded TCR counts.

The rearrangement links TRBV28 to TRBJ1-5; a weak D match, TRBD1 (6 bases). The starting material was whole blood, obtained in connection with sensitization to the hapten diphenylcyclopropenone (DPC). The sequence was obtained from a woman between 35 and 50 years old with alopecia areata. Some clones in this sample may be carry-over from other donors' samples. CDR3 in amino acids: CASSSTGTLQPQHF. The CDR3, as DNA: TGTGCCAGCAGTTCAACAGGGACTCTTCAGCCCCAGCATTTT.